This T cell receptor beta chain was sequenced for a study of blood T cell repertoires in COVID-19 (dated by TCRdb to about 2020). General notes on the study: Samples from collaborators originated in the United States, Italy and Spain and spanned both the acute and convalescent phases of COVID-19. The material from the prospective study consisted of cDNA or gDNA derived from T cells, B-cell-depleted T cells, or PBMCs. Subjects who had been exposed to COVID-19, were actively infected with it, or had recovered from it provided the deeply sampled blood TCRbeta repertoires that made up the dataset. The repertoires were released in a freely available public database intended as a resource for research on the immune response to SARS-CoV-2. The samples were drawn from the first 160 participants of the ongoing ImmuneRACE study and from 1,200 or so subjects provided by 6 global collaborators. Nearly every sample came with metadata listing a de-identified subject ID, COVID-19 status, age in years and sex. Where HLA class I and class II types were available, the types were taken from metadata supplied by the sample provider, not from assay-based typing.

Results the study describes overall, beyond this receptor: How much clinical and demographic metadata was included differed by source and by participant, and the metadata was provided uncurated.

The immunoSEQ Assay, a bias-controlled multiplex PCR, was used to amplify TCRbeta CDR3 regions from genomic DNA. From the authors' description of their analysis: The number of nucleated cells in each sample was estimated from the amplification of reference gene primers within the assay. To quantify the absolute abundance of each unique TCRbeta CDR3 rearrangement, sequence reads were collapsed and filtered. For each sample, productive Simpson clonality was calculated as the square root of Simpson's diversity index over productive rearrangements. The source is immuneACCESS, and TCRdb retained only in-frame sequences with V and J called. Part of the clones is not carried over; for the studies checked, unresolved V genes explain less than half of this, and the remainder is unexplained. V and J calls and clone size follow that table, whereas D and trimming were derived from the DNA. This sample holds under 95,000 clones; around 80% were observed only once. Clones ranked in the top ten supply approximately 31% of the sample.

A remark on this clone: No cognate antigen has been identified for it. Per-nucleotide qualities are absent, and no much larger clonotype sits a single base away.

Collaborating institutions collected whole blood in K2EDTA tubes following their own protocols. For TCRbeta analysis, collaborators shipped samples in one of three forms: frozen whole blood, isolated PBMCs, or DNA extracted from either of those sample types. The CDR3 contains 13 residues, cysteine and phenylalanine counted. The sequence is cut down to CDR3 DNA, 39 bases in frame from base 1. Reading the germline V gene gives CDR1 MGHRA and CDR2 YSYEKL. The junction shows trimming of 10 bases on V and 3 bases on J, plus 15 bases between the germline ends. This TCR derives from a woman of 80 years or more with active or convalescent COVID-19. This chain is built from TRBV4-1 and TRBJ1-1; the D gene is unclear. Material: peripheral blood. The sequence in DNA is TGCGCCACCCACGGCAGGCGGGACACTGAAGCTTTCTTT. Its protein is CATHGRRDTEAFF.